This T cell receptor (beta chain) derives from a study of blood T cell repertoires in COVID-19. Assay: immunoSEQ multiplex PCR; the TCRdb copy retains only in-frame clones and omits some. The data show about 52,000 clones, with 70% to 85% seen just once and approximately 10% held by the top ten. It was during active infection that Seattle patients were enrolled and then longitudinally followed. In germline, CDR1 is SGHNT, CDR2 YYREEE (reference sequence). V lost 0 bases and J lost 1, with 12 bases in between. There are 16 residues in the CDR3. The chain joins TRBV5-4 to TRBJ2-3, with D perhaps TRBD2 (6 bases). Sequenced material: peripheral blood. This clonotype was sampled from a man older than 75 with COVID-19, enrolled during active disease. CDR3 nucleotides: TGTGCCAGCAGCTTGGCGGACCGGAGGGGCACAGATACGCAGTATTTT. Residues: CASSLADRRGTDTQYF.